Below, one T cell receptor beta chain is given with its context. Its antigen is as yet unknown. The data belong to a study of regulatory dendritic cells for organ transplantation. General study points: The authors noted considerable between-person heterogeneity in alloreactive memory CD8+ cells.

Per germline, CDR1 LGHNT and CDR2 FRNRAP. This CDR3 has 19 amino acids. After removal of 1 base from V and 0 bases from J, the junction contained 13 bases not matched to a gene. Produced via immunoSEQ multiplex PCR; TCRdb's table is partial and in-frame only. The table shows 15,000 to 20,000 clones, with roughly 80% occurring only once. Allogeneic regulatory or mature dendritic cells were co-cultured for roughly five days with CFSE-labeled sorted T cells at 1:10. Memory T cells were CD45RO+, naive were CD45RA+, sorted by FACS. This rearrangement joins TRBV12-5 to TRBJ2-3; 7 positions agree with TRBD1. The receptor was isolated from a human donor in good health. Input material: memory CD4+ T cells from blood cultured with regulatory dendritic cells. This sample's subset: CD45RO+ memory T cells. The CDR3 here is CASGLANNRGPASTDTQYF. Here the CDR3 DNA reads TGTGCTAGTGGTTTGGCAAATAACAGGGGTCCTGCTAGCACAGATACGCAGTATTTT.